These 5 T cell receptor beta chains were sequenced from one sample in a study of shared clonotypes between healthy human individuals. Assay used: immunoSEQ multiplex PCR; TCRdb lists only in-frame clones, some missing. The profile shows around 2.5 million clones, 80% to 95% of them singletons. The sample consisted of naive CD4+ T cells from PBMCs. The subset: CD45RA+ positively selected. All receptors derive from a man aged 18 to 29 in good health. Some clones in this sample may be carry-over from other donors' samples.

The chain recombines TRBV19 with TRBJ1-1; 8 bases align to TRBD1. V shed 5 bases and J 1 base; nucleotides not matched to a gene: 3. CDR3 length equals 14 residues. Germline CDR1 and CDR2: LNHDA and SQIVND (reference sequence). DNA for the CDR3: TGTGCCAGTAGTTCAGGGGGCGAGAACACTGAAGCTTTCTTT. Residues: CASSSGGENTEAFF.

This clone came up once. The chain links TRBV9 to TRBJ1-1; D perhaps matches TRBD1 (6 bases). The CDR3 is made up of 16 amino acids. Per germline, CDR1 SGDLS and CDR2 YYNGEE. V lost 3 bases and J 7 bases, leaving 22 bases between the germline ends. The CDR3 coding sequence is TGTGCCAGCAGCGCGCAAACAGGGCCGTACGGGGATGAAGCTTTCTTT. Amino acids: CASSAQTGPYGDEAFF.

This chain uses TRBV2 with TRBJ1-4; 8 bases align to TRBD1. Germline CDR1 SNHLY, CDR2 FYNNEI. V lost 7 bases and J lost 7; bases outside the gene matches: 8. The CDR3 runs 14 residues. CDR3 sequence reads: CASKRTGGGEKLFF. CDR3 in DNA: TGTGCCAGCAAACGTACAGGGGGTGGTGAAAAACTGTTTTTT. The full variable domain, rest sourced from reference TRBV2 and TRBJ1-4, is EPEVTQTPSHQVTQMGQEVILRCVPISNHLYFYWYRQILGQKVEFLVSFYNNEISEKSEIFDDQFSVERPDGSNFTLKIRSTKLEDSAMYFCASKRTGGGEKLFFGSGTQLSVL.

The V and J genes are TRBV27 and TRBJ2-7; D possibly uses TRBD1 or TRBD2 (6 bases each). Germline loops: CDR1 MNHEY, CDR2 SMNVEV (reference sequence). The CDR3 has 15 residues. Trimming left V 4 bases short and J 0 bases short, with 13 bases between. Here the CDR3 DNA reads TGTGCCAGCAGTTGGAGGGGGGTCAGCTCCTACGAGCAGTACTTC. Encoded protein: CASSWRGVSSYEQYF.

The chain joins TRBV11-2 to TRBJ2-7, with 9 bases aligning to TRBD1. CDR3 size: 16 residues. Germline lookup yields CDR1 SGHAT and CDR2 FQNNGV. V shed 5 bases and J 5 bases; nucleotides not matched to a gene: 13. The CDR3 sequence is CASSNEIWDRAHEQYF. The DNA for the CDR3 is TGTGCCAGCAGCAACGAGATCTGGGACAGGGCACACGAGCAGTACTTC.